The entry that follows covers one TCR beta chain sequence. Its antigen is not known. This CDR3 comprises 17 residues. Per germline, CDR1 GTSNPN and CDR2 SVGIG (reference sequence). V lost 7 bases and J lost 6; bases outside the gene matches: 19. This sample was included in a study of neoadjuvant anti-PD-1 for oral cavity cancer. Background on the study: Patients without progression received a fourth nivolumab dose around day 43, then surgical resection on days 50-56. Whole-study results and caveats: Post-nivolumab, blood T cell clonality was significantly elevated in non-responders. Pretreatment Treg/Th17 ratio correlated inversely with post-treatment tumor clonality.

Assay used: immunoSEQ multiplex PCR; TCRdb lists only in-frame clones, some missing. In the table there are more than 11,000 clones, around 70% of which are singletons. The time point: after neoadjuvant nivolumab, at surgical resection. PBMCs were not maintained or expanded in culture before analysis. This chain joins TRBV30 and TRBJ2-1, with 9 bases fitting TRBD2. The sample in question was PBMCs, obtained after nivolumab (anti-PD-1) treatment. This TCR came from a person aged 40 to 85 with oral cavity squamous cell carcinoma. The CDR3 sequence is CAFSSVMTSGNPNEQFF. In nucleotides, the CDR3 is TGTGCCTTCTCGAGCGTTATGACTAGCGGAAACCCCAATGAGCAGTTCTTC.